The T cell receptor (beta chain) described here comes from a study of Ad26.COV2.S vaccination and SARS-CoV-2 variants. Notes on the study in general: For non-spike TCRs, breadth in vaccine recipients resembled that in placebo recipients.

The V and J ends lost 3 bases and 0 bases, in that order; junction bases with no gene match: 16. Germline V CDR1 and CDR2: SGDLS, YYNGEE. This CDR3 has 22 amino acids. Worth noting for this clone: What it binds is not known.

Only in-frame clones appear in the TCRdb table, and some are missing; sequencing was by immunoSEQ multiplex PCR. The table includes about 390,000 clones, around 92% detected once. Treatment defined: about 20 received Ad26.COV2.S at low or high dose, single or two shots; about five received placebo; per-sample allocation not given. After the first vaccine or placebo injection, samples were drawn on day 63. The chain couples TRBV9 to TRBJ2-1; 15 positions match TRBD2. The clonotype was recovered from a person aged 18-60 years who received the Ad26.COV2.S COVID-19 vaccine or a placebo. The source material was peripheral blood, sampled in a trial of Ad26.COV2.S vaccine versus placebo. Here the CDR3 DNA reads TGTGCCAGCAGCGCCCCCGCGCCCGGGACTAGCGGGGGGTCCTACTCCTACAATGAGCAGTTCTTC. Translation gives CASSAPAPGTSGGSYSYNEQFF. Combining the CDR3 with reference TRBV9 and TRBJ2-1 gives the whole variable domain DSGVTQTPKHLITATGQRVTLRCSPRSGDLSVYWYQQSLDQGLQFLIQYYNGEERAKGNILERFSAQQFPDLHSELNLSSLELGDSALYFCASSAPAPGTSGGSYSYNEQFFGPGTRLTVL.